The source of this T cell receptor (beta chain) is a study of T cell responses to AZD1222 COVID-19 vaccine. The CDR3 has 13 residues. The junction had 1 base not matched to a gene; V was cut back by 1 base and J by 2 bases. Germline lookup yields CDR1 GTSNPN and CDR2 SVGIG (reference sequence). Pooling of second doses given at about 4 or about 12 weeks was done. The method was immunoSEQ multiplex PCR; TCRdb's version includes in-frame clones alone and lacks a portion of them. The table includes 150,000 to 200,000 clones, about 92% detected once. This TCR derives from an adult who received the AZD1222 COVID-19 vaccine. The chain links TRBV30 to TRBJ2-7, with 8 bases aligning to TRBD1. Sequenced here: peripheral blood, sampled 28 days after the second AZD1222 dose. The CDR3 sequence: CAWSADRAYEQYF. CDR3 DNA: TGTGCCTGGAGTGCGGACAGGGCCTACGAGCAGTACTTC.